The T cell receptor (beta chain) described here comes from a study of shared T cell receptors in the human thymus (dated by TCRdb to the early 2020s). With regard to the full study: The study investigated the way shared, self-reactive T-cell receptor alpha chains are produced in the human thymus.

Concerning this clone itself: Its antigen remains unidentified. Base qualities were left out, and no much larger clone turns up one base away.

Receptor amplification or capture employed the immunoSEQ multiplex PCR assay. TCRdb retrieved this table from immuneACCESS and kept in-frame rearrangements only. Not all clones are present; in checked studies, unresolved V genes account for under half, and no reason is known for the remainder. The sample table shows 650,000 to 950,000 clones, and approximately 83% are seen once. Of the sample, about 0.011% is held by the ten largest clones. V is cut by 5 bases and J by 0 bases, and the space between the germline ends is 19 bases. From cysteine to phenylalanine, the CDR3 is 17 amino acids long. The kept DNA is CDR3 alone, 51 bases in frame from the first base. From a lookup of the germline V gene, CDR1 and CDR2 are ENHRY and SYGVKD. These data were also filed under a second study, of human thymus T cells. As the second paper documents: The donors were immunologically healthy infants in Finland who had open corrective cardiac surgery for congenital heart defects. Thymus tissue was obtained as surgical resects removed during corrective cardiac surgery. V and J gene segment usage appeared biased in both thymic and peripheral blood repertoires. Highly overlapping thymic TCR repertoires among unrelated individuals were reported in the related research. TCR alpha and beta repertoires from seven to nine infant thymus samples and a few related peripheral blood samples were characterized in the study. Donor ages ranging from about 7 to 250 days were recorded, and roughly six male and two female infants were included in the cohort. Thymocytes were released mechanically from tissue and stored at -70 °C as pellets of 10-30 million cells. A QIAsymphony instrument was used to extract genomic DNA from frozen cell pellets. The immunoSEQ multiplex PCR assay was used to amplify the TCRB and TCRAD loci from a standardized amount of quality-controlled genomic DNA. The amplicons covered the V(D)J region and were long enough to include the CDR3 and to identify the V and J genes. Amplicon sequencing was performed on an Illumina platform through the commercial immunoSEQ service. Primer bias and sequencing errors were corrected as previously described, and TCRAD and TCRB were defined on the basis of the IMGT database. Analysis of the repertoires was done with immunoSEQ Analyzer 3.0 and VDJTools and included basic statistics, V/J segment usage, diversity estimates, rarefaction and pairwise overlap. To estimate diversity, the Chao1, ChaoE, Efron-Thisted, Shannon and inverse Simpson indices were applied, and diversity was also estimated on datasets down-sampled to the smallest sample. Repertoire overlap was determined by strict matching of CDR3 nucleotide sequence, V gene and J gene, and Jaccard-based multidimensional scaling clustering was applied. On average, thymus samples yielded 810,000 or so unique TCRB clonotypes, whereas blood samples yielded some 80,000.

The chain is made from TRBV10-3 and TRBJ1-1, with a weak D call of TRBD1 (5 bases match). The sequencing sample was made of thymocytes. The source is a girl under three years old with a congenital heart defect. Donor details come from another sample of the same person, matched by shared clones. The bases are TGTGCCATCAGTAATAACCCGGGGGGTTCGATGAACACTGAAGCTTTCTTT. Its product reads: CAISNNPGGSMNTEAFF.